The 14 T cell receptor beta chains given below trace back to one sample, sequenced in a study of T-cell memory formation after mild COVID-19. TCRdb reprocessed the 5' RACE reads via MiXCR and lists one record per CDR3 protein. The table has approximately 350,000 distinct CDR3 sequences, around 27% seen once; the top ten hold approximately 13%. Sequenced sample: PBMCs or a T cell subset sorted from them (not recorded which). The receptors stem from an adult woman who had mild COVID-19 (a few samples of this study predate the infection). Cell type and time point are not known.

V is TRBV20-1 and J is TRBJ2-5, with 10 nucleotides matching TRBD2. Germline V CDR1 and CDR2: DFQATT, SNEGSKA (reference sequence). Trimming at V came to 0 bases and at J to 6 bases, leaving 7 bases not matched to a gene. The CDR3 is 15 residues long. The CDR3 here is CSARDHGLADKTQYF. Here the CDR3 DNA reads TGCAGTGCTAGAGACCACGGACTAGCGGATAAGACCCAGTACTTC.

The V and J genes are TRBV7-2 and TRBJ2-1, with D tentatively TRBD1 (5 bases). The germline gives CDR1 SGHTA, CDR2 FQGNSA. Trimming stripped 7 bases from V and 9 bases from J, with 16 bases between. The CDR3 extends over 13 amino acids. The CDR3 reads CASTQTDPGEQFF. The DNA of the CDR3 is TGTGCCAGCACTCAGACAGACCCTGGTGAGCAGTTCTTC.

The chain uses TRBV24-1 and TRBJ2-1; 9 bases fit TRBD2. This CDR3 comprises 13 residues. J gave up 5 bases and V 9 bases, and 4 bases lay outside the gene matches. From germline, CDR1 is KGHDR and CDR2 SFDVKD. CDR3 sequence: CATGGGENNEQFF. The DNA of the CDR3 is TGTGCCACCGGCGGGGGGGAGAACAATGAGCAGTTCTTC.

This clonotype was counted a few times. V and J are TRBV4-3 and TRBJ2-1, with TRBD2 as a possible D gene (5 bases). The CDR3 loop spans 16 amino acids. The V gene lost 1 base and the J gene lost 2 bases, with 12 bases spanning the gap. Germline loops: CDR1 LGHNA, CDR2 YSLEER. The CDR3 is CASSQVYAGPYNEQFF. CDR3 DNA: TGCGCCAGCAGCCAAGTCTATGCGGGCCCCTACAATGAGCAGTTCTTC.

This clonotype was counted a few times. V gene TRBV18 combines with J gene TRBJ1-6, with D possibly being TRBD1 (6 bases). V was pared by 6 bases and J by 7 bases, with 13 bases between. This CDR3 contains 14 residues. Germline CDR1 and CDR2: KGHSH and LQKENI. The CDR3 region has the DNA TGTGCCAGCTCTACCGACAGGAAGAATTCACCCCTCCACTTT. It codes for CASSTDRKNSPLHF.

V and J are TRBV5-1 and TRBJ1-4; D is ambiguous. V was shortened by 4 bases and J by 4 bases, with 8 bases between the two germline ends. This CDR3 spans 13 amino acids. Germline CDR1 is SGHRS and CDR2 is YFSETQ. CDR3 protein: CASSAGGNEKLFF. CDR3 nucleotides: TGCGCCAGCAGCGCCGGAGGTAATGAAAAACTGTTTTTT.

The chain uses TRBV5-1 and TRBJ2-1, with 9 nucleotides matching TRBD1. Unmatched junction bases numbered 6, after V lost 4 bases and J lost 4 bases. Germline V CDR1 and CDR2: SGHRS, YFSETQ. The CDR3 is 15 amino acids. The CDR3 DNA reads TGCGCCAGCAGCCGACTGACAGGGGGGTACAATGAGCAGTTCTTC. Encoded protein: CASSRLTGGYNEQFF. Complete variable domain (other parts from reference TRBV5-1 and TRBJ2-1): KAGVTQTPRYLIKTRGQQVTLSCSPISGHRSVSWYQQTPGQGLQFLFEYFSETQRNKGNFPGRFSGRQFSNSRSEMNVSTLELGDSALYLCASSRLTGGYNEQFFGPGTRLTVL.

The rearrangement uses TRBV12-3 or TRBV12-4 and TRBJ1-2; TRBD1 matches 8 bases. The CDR3 length is 14 residues. V trimming: 6 bases; J trimming: 2 bases; junction bases outside the gene matches: 5. The CDR3 coding sequence is TGTGCCAGCAGCCTAAGGACAGGGAACTATGGCTACACCTTC. This translates into CASSLRTGNYGYTF.

The V gene is TRBV5-4, the J gene TRBJ2-3, with D uncertain. V lost 3 bases, J lost 5 bases, and 4 bases lay in between. CDR3 length: 11 amino acids. Germline V CDR1 and CDR2: SGHNT, YYREEE (reference sequence). DNA of the CDR3: TGTGCCAGCAGCTATAAAGATACGCAGTATTTT. The encoded protein is CASSYKDTQYF.

This clonotype turned up a few times. The CDR3 loop reads CASSLAPRQWGLAVNEQFF. In nucleotides, the CDR3 is TGTGCCAGCAGCTTAGCTCCGAGACAGTGGGGACTAGCGGTAAATGAGCAGTTCTTC. The gene calls are TRBV7-6 and TRBJ2-1; 11 bases match TRBD2. V lost 0 bases and J lost 7; bases outside the gene matches: 14. Per germline, CDR1 SGHVS and CDR2 FNYEAQ. The CDR3 has 19 residues.

This clonotype was recorded once. The rearrangement uses TRBV18 and TRBJ2-5, with no clear D. The CDR3 has 14 amino acids. Trimming pared 1 base from V and 1 base from J, leaving 7 bases between. CDR1 and CDR2 from the germline V gene are KGHSH and LQKENI. CDR3 protein: CASSPRQAQETQYF. DNA of the CDR3: TGTGCCAGCTCACCACGGCAGGCCCAAGAGACCCAGTACTTC.

This clonotype occurred a few times. This chain joins TRBV24-1 and TRBJ2-1; D gene ambiguous. The V end was cut by 4 bases, the J end by 0 bases, with 12 bases between. Germline loops: CDR1 KGHDR, CDR2 SFDVKD. The CDR3 covers 16 residues. CDR3 amino acids: CATSDPALGSYNEQFF. The CDR3 bases are TGTGCCACCAGTGACCCAGCCCTCGGCTCCTACAATGAGCAGTTCTTC.

The sample holds a few counts of this clonotype. The chain carries TRBV24-1 and TRBJ1-4; TRBD1 might be the D (5 bases). CDR3 length: 16 residues. Trimming stripped 4 bases from V and 3 bases from J, with 14 bases between. Germline CDR1 is KGHDR and CDR2 is SFDVKD. Here the CDR3 reads CATSEPTGGANEKLFF. The CDR3 region has the DNA TGTGCCACCAGTGAGCCCACAGGAGGGGCTAATGAAAAACTGTTTTTT.

A few counts support this clonotype. V usage is TRBV3-1 and J usage is TRBJ1-2; 7 nucleotides align to TRBD1. In germline, CDR1 is LGHDT, CDR2 YNNKEL (reference sequence). This CDR3 comprises 15 residues. V was pared by 4 bases and J by 4 bases, with 9 bases of the junction left unmatched. CDR3 amino acids: CASSRDRRIAYGYTF. DNA for the CDR3: TGTGCCAGCAGCCGGGACAGACGGATAGCCTATGGCTACACCTTC.